This is a list of T cell receptor beta chains from one sample in a study of shared clonotypes between healthy human individuals. Generated by immunoSEQ multiplex PCR, the TCRdb table keeps only in-frame clones and is missing some. Among around 600,000 clones, approximately 95% were seen once, and the ten largest hold over 0.1%. Sequencing was done on a sample of naive CD8+ T cells sorted from blood. Every receptor here comes from a woman in her twenties or thirties in good health. The conserved cysteine and the conserved F or W are not part of the CDR3 here. Each record gives: V gene, J gene, CDR3 protein.

v_call: TRBV13
j_call: TRBJ2-2
cdr3_aa: ASSRTQGGTGELF

v_call: TRBV28
j_call: TRBJ2-2
cdr3_aa: ASSRRNTGELF

v_call: TRBV11-3
j_call: TRBJ1-1
cdr3_aa: ASSLDPNTEAF

v_call: TRBV6-1
j_call: TRBJ1-2
cdr3_aa: ASWAGQGQSYT

v_call: TRBV27
j_call: TRBJ2-2
cdr3_aa: ASSQGYTGELF

v_call: TRBV27
j_call: TRBJ1-5
cdr3_aa: ASSFPNQPQH

v_call: TRBV28
j_call: TRBJ2-7
cdr3_aa: ASSPLGDRSYEQY

v_call: TRBV11-2
j_call: TRBJ2-5
cdr3_aa: ASSPGQGARKSSETQY

v_call: TRBV9
j_call: TRBJ2-7
cdr3_aa: ASSGTDSSYEQY

v_call: TRBV27
j_call: TRBJ1-4
cdr3_aa: ASSLLGEDEKLF

v_call: TRBV15
j_call: TRBJ1-5
cdr3_aa: ATSRARLSNQPQH

v_call: TRBV20-1
j_call: TRBJ2-3
cdr3_aa: SARNTDTQY

v_call: TRBV13
j_call: TRBJ2-5
cdr3_aa: ASSRRRGEETQY

v_call: TRBV2
j_call: TRBJ1-1
cdr3_aa: ASSVAGNTEAF

v_call: TRBV7-2
j_call: TRBJ2-1
cdr3_aa: ASSPSSSGSTEQF

v_call: TRBV5-4
j_call: TRBJ2-2
cdr3_aa: ASSGGLAGAAGELF

v_call: TRBV10-1
j_call: TRBJ2-3
cdr3_aa: ASRYEGGDTDTQY

v_call: TRBV9
j_call: TRBJ2-1
cdr3_aa: ASSVGTASYNEQF

v_call: TRBV7-9
j_call: TRBJ2-7
cdr3_aa: ASSPRLAGGYEQY

v_call: TRBV7-9
j_call: TRBJ2-5
cdr3_aa: ASSQLVGETQY

v_call: TRBV6-5
j_call: TRBJ1-1
cdr3_aa: ASSYSPGDTEAF

v_call: TRBV6-5
j_call: TRBJ2-2
cdr3_aa: ASSYSSGRNTGELF

v_call: TRBV27
j_call: TRBJ2-7
cdr3_aa: ASSLDTSYEQY

v_call: TRBV5-1
j_call: TRBJ2-1
cdr3_aa: ASSPFGDLAGGSEQF

v_call: TRBV19
j_call: TRBJ2-1
cdr3_aa: ASKDGSSYNEQF

v_call: TRBV6-8
j_call: TRBJ2-7
cdr3_aa: ASSFLPGLAGGFGEQY

v_call: TRBV30
j_call: NA
cdr3_aa: AWSVGAGSYEQY

v_call: TRBV16
j_call: NA
cdr3_aa: ASSLSRSSYEQY

v_call: TRBV7-2
j_call: TRBJ2-7
cdr3_aa: ASSFGSVLYEQY

v_call: TRBV27
j_call: TRBJ1-1
cdr3_aa: ASSSLGTSGWDTEAF

v_call: TRBV6-5
j_call: TRBJ2-7
cdr3_aa: ASSWTATGEQY

v_call: TRBV2
j_call: NA
cdr3_aa: ASIWTSSYEQY

v_call: TRBV5-6
j_call: TRBJ2-7
cdr3_aa: ASSASRSLAERNSYEQY

v_call: TRBV6-1
j_call: TRBJ1-5
cdr3_aa: ASSVFRGPSNQPQH

v_call: TRBV5-6
j_call: TRBJ2-3
cdr3_aa: ASSFTDTQY

v_call: TRBV11-2
j_call: TRBJ2-7
cdr3_aa: ASSPGAGSYEQY

v_call: TRBV2
j_call: TRBJ2-7
cdr3_aa: ASLDSTYEQY

v_call: TRBV11-2
j_call: TRBJ2-1
cdr3_aa: ASSLDDGALEQF

v_call: TRBV7-6
j_call: TRBJ1-3
cdr3_aa: ASSSTGRNTIY

v_call: TRBV10-3
j_call: TRBJ2-1
cdr3_aa: AISESAASGDHNEQF

v_call: TRBV4-1
j_call: TRBJ2-1
cdr3_aa: ASSQGAFNNEQF

v_call: TRBV11-2
j_call: TRBJ2-7
cdr3_aa: ASSLVARYEQY

v_call: TRBV7-9
j_call: TRBJ2-5
cdr3_aa: ASSLITGQNQETQY

v_call: TRBV15
j_call: TRBJ2-1
cdr3_aa: ATSREPLYNEQF

v_call: TRBV19
j_call: TRBJ2-7
cdr3_aa: ASSPTSGTNSYEQY

v_call: TRBV29-1
j_call: TRBJ2-7
cdr3_aa: SVTRTDLPGQY

v_call: TRBV5-8
j_call: TRBJ2-7
cdr3_aa: ASSFPRTSDEQY

v_call: TRBV5-1
j_call: TRBJ2-7
cdr3_aa: ASSLAYGAYEQY

v_call: TRBV13
j_call: TRBJ2-3
cdr3_aa: ASSSQRNTQY

v_call: TRBV6-4
j_call: TRBJ1-1
cdr3_aa: ASSDSAGTEAF

v_call: TRBV13
j_call: TRBJ2-2
cdr3_aa: ASSFLAGNTGELF